This T cell receptor beta chain was sequenced during a study of PD-1 blockade in classical Hodgkin lymphoma. Broader study findings: Relapsed/refractory patients reportedly had the lowest baseline TCR diversity, below newly diagnosed patients, who were below healthy donors. Patients newly diagnosed and complete responders had comparable baseline diversity. CD4+ but not CD8+ TCR diversity rose significantly by C4D1.

The CDR3 is 16 amino acids. The V gene's germline CDR1 is SGHVS and CDR2 FNYEAQ. Trimming took 4 bases from V and 4 from J; bases not matched to a gene: 10. As regards this clone: Its matching antigen is unknown.

Each patient experienced a relapse that followed autologous stem cell transplantation, and brentuximab vedotin exposure varied. The protocol was immunoSEQ multiplex PCR, while the TCRdb copy is restricted to in-frame clones and leaves out a portion. The sample lists roughly 14,000 clones, over 60% occurring once. The sequences come from peripheral blood mononuclear cells (PBMCs), collected at baseline. This clonotype originated in a human donor with classical Hodgkin lymphoma. The chain is built from TRBV7-6 and TRBJ2-3, with 8 bases that match TRBD2. The CDR3 region is CASSSWGSGSPDTQYF. The CDR3 DNA reads as TGTGCCAGCAGCTCGTGGGGCAGCGGGAGCCCAGATACGCAGTATTTT.